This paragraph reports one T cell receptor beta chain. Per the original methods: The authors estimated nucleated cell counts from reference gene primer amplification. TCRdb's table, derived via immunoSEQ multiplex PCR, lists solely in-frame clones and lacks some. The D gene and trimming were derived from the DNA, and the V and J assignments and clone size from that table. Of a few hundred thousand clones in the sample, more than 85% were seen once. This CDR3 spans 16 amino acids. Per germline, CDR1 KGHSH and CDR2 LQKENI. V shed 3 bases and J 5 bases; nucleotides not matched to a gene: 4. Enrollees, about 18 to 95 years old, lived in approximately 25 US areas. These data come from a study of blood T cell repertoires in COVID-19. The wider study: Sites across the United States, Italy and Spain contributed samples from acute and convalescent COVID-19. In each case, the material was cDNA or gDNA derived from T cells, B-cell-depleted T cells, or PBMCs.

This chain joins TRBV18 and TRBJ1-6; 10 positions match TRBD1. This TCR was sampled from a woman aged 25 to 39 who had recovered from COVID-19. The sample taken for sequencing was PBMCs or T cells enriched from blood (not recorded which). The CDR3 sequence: CASSPRQGANNSPLHF. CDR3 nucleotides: TGTGCCAGCTCACCGAGACAGGGGGCAAATAATTCACCCCTCCACTTT.